The present entry profiles one T cell receptor beta chain with its context. What it binds is unknown. Other DNA sequences of this sample code for an identical CDR3. These data are taken from a study of shared clonotypes between healthy human individuals. General study findings and limits: On the whole, naive subsets had larger estimated richness than memory subsets had.

Participating donors were healthy, HIV-negative adults free of recent acute infections or vaccinations. Looked up from germline, CDR1 is MNHEY and CDR2 is SMNVEV (reference sequence). CDR3 size: 13 residues. V shed 3 bases, J shed 4 bases, and the junction held 0 bases outside the gene matches. Produced via immunoSEQ multiplex PCR; TCRdb's table is partial and in-frame only. The repertoire has some 900,000 clones, approximately 80% of them found once; the top ten carry approximately 1.5%. The chain couples TRBV27 to TRBJ2-5; TRBD2 matches at 9 bases. The specimen was memory CD4+ T cells sorted from blood. The subset: CD45RA-negative fraction. The TCR comes from a man in his late teens or twenties in good health. CDR3 protein: CASSFSGRETQYF. The CDR3 DNA follows: TGTGCCAGCAGTTTTAGCGGGAGAGAGACCCAGTACTTC.